Sequencing of this TCR beta chain was carried out in a study of siplizumab effects on memory and regulatory T cells. Overall study findings and caveats: The study did not confirm that proliferating Tregs from siplizumab cultures were suppressive.

V shed 0 bases, J shed 4 bases, and the junction held 6 bases outside the gene matches. This CDR3 contains 15 residues. Germline CDR1 and CDR2: GTSNPN and SVGIG (reference sequence). Here immunoSEQ multiplex PCR was the method, and the copy in TCRdb shows in-frame clones only, minus some. The data hold 90,000 to 140,000 clones, with under 95% observed a single time. On this clone itself: Antigen unknown.

This sequence joins TRBV30 and TRBJ2-1; TRBD2 aligns across 7 bases. The sequence was obtained from a human donor in good health. Specimen: CD4+ T cells sorted from blood. CDR3 DNA: TGTGCCTGGAGTGTACTGCGGGGGATTTACAATGAGCAGTTCTTC. The encoded protein is CAWSVLRGIYNEQFF.